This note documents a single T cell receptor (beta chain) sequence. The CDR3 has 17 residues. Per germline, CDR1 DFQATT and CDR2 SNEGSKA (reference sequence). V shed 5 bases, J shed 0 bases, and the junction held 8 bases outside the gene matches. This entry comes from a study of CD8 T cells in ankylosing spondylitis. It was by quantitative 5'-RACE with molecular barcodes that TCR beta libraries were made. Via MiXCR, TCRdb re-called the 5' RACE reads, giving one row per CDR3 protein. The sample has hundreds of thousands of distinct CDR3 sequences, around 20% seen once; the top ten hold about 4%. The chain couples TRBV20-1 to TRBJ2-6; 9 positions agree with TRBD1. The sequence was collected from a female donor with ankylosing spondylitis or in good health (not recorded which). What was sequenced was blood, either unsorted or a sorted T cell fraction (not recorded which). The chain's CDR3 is CSAWTGATSSGANVLTF. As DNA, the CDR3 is TGCAGTGCTTGGACAGGGGCAACCTCCTCTGGGGCCAACGTCCTGACTTTC.